What follows are 29 T cell receptor beta chains derived from one specimen sequenced in a study of glioma-infiltrating T cells. Using RNA template, CDR3s of TCR alpha and beta were amplified with iRepertoire arm-PCR. TCRdb re-called the multiplex PCR reads with MiXCR, one entry per CDR3 protein. The sample holds approximately 140,000 distinct CDR3 sequences; 24% are singletons and the top ten take about 30%. Input material: glioma tissue, nonneoplastic brain tissue, or PBMCs (not recorded which). The receptors shown here come from a human donor with low-grade glioma or glioblastoma, undergoing nonglioma brain surgery, or in good health (not recorded which).

The chain joins TRBV7-6 to TRBJ1-6, with 11 bases lining up with TRBD1. V dropped 5 bases and J dropped 8; count of bases not matched to a gene: 2. Germline V lookup: CDR1 SGHVS, CDR2 FNYEAQ. The CDR3 is 14 residues long. CDR3 bases: TGTGCCAGCAGCCCGGACAGGGGGCATTCACCCCTCCACTTT. Translating it yields CASSPDRGHSPLHF.

This clonotype has more than one count but fewer than ten. V usage is TRBV4-1 and J usage is TRBJ1-5; TRBD1 matches at 11 bases. Germline CDR1 is MGHRA and CDR2 is YSYEKL. V was clipped by 3 bases and J by 5 bases; unmatched bases: 6. CDR3 size: 16 residues. This CDR3 is CASSHSGTGGHQPQHF. The CDR3 bases are TGCGCCAGCAGCCACTCCGGGACAGGGGGACATCAGCCCCAGCATTTT.

The chain employs TRBV11-2 and TRBJ1-5; tentatively, D is TRBD1 (5 bases). Germline-derived CDR1 and CDR2 are SGHAT and FQNNGV. The CDR3 is 16 amino acids. Between the trimmed V and J ends, which lost 2 bases and 5 bases, there was a span of 16 bases. CDR3 nucleotides: TGTGCCAGCAGCTTATGGGGCGGGGGTCGGGATCAGCCCCAGCATTTT. Protein sequence: CASSLWGGGRDQPQHF.

Concerning this clonotype itself: A read error is likely, as this CDR3 ends without the conserved phenylalanine or tryptophan. This sequence joins TRBV12-3 or TRBV12-4 and TRBJ2-7, with D perhaps matching TRBD1 (5 bases). The CDR3 has 11 amino acids. Trimming removed 6 bases at V and 4 bases at J, with 7 bases between. CDR3 sequence: CASSDRYEQYD. The CDR3 DNA is TGTGCCAGCAGCGACAGATACGAGCAGTACGAC.

This clonotype was counted many times. The rearrangement links TRBV20-1 to TRBJ1-2; D unresolved. CDR3 length: 11 amino acids. The germline CDR1 and CDR2 sequences are DFQATT and SNEGSKA (reference sequence). V lost 4 bases and J lost 4, with 7 bases in between. The CDR3 DNA reads TGCAGTGCTACTGGGTTCTATGGCTACACCTTC. Translating gives CSATGFYGYTF.

The genes are TRBV20-1 and TRBJ1-1; TRBD1 might be the D (6 bases). The germline V and J ends were trimmed by 5 bases and 0 bases, with 16 bases remaining between them. CDR3 length: 15 residues. Germline CDR1 DFQATT, CDR2 SNEGSKA (reference sequence). As DNA, the CDR3 is TGCAGTGCTGGAAACAGGGTGAGGATGAACACTGAAGCTTTCTTT. Protein sequence: CSAGNRVRMNTEAFF.

In its sample, this clonotype was seen a few times. This sequence joins TRBV28 and TRBJ1-4; tentative D call: TRBD1 (5 bases). The germline V and J ends were trimmed by 4 bases and 2 bases, with 8 bases remaining between them. The length of the CDR3 is 14 residues. Germline lookup yields CDR1 MDHEN and CDR2 SYDVKM. The CDR3: CASSSQGTNEKLFF. CDR3 nucleotide sequence: TGTGCCAGCAGTTCTCAGGGTACTAATGAAAAACTGTTTTTT.

This chain connects TRBV30 to TRBJ1-1; D remains ambiguous. The CDR3 length is 13 residues. Germline CDR1 is GTSNPN and CDR2 is SVGIG (reference sequence). V was pared by 4 bases and J by 1 base, with 10 bases between. The DNA for the CDR3 is TGTGCCTGGACATTTGCTTCGAACACTGAAGCTTTCTTT. Protein: CAWTFASNTEAFF.

This clonotype was picked up a small number of times. V and J are TRBV24-1 and TRBJ2-3, with 7 bases that match TRBD1. The CDR3 runs to 13 residues. With V trimmed by 8 bases and J by 6 bases, 7 bases remained unmatched. CDR1 and CDR2 from the germline V gene are KGHDR and SFDVKD. The CDR3 loop reads CATNDRVTDTQYF. The CDR3 region has the DNA TGTGCCACCAACGACAGGGTCACGGATACGCAGTATTTT.

This clonotype was observed a few times. The J gene is TRBJ1-5, the V gene TRBV20-1; maybe TRBD1 (6 bases). The germline gives CDR1 DFQATT, CDR2 SNEGSKA (reference sequence). This CDR3 spans 16 amino acids. V dropped 6 bases and J dropped 1 base, with 19 bases sitting between them. DNA of the CDR3: TGCAGTGCAACCGGGACCCGAGGGGGAAGCAATCAGCCCCAGCATTTT. Amino acid sequence: CSATGTRGGSNQPQHF.

The chain recombines TRBV4-1 with TRBJ2-7; D might be TRBD1 or TRBD2, each matching 5 bases. CDR1 and CDR2 (germline): MGHRA, YSYEKL. The CDR3 totals 14 residues. V was clipped by 5 bases and J by 5 bases, with 16 bases between them. This chain's CDR3 is CASSIRDPTDEQYV. The CDR3 region has the DNA TGCGCCAGCAGCATCCGGGACCCCACGGACGAGCAGTACGTC.

The table lists this clonotype with a few counts. V usage is TRBV3-1 and J usage is TRBJ2-4; unclear D gene. The CDR3 contains 11 residues. V was cut by 0 bases and J by 6 bases, with 0 bases left in between. CDR1 and CDR2 from the germline V gene are LGHDT and YNNKEL (reference sequence). The CDR3 loop is CASSQENIQYF. The CDR3 coding sequence is TGTGCCAGCAGCCAAGAAAACATTCAGTACTTC. The whole variable domain, remainder taken from reference TRBV3-1 and TRBJ2-4, is DTAVSQTPKYLVTQMGNDKSIKCEQNLGHDTMYWYKQDSKKFLKIMFSYNNKELIINETVPNRFSPKSPDKAHLNLHINSLELGDSAVYFCASSQENIQYFGAGTRLSVL.

This clonotype was counted only a few times. The genes are TRBV28 and TRBJ1-3; a weak D match, TRBD1 (5 bases). Trimming cost V 7 bases and J 0 bases, with 13 bases left between them. The CDR3 contains 15 residues. Germline values: CDR1 MDHEN, CDR2 SYDVKM. The CDR3 DNA is TGTGCCAGCACCCCCGCCGGACACTCTGGAAACACCATATATTTT. This codes for CASTPAGHSGNTIYF.

The chain joins TRBV6-2 or TRBV6-3 to TRBJ1-5; TRBD1 agrees at 12 bases. The CDR3 spans 16 residues. V dropped 2 bases and J dropped 6; count of bases not matched to a gene: 5. Germline V gene lookup returns CDR1 MNHEY and CDR2 SVGEGT. The CDR3 DNA reads as TGTGCCAGCAGTTACGGAGGGACAGGGGGCCCTCAGCCCCAGCATTTT. It codes for CASSYGGTGGPQPQHF.

The sample holds many counts of this clonotype. The V gene is TRBV6-1, the J gene TRBJ2-4; no reliable D call. Looked up from germline, CDR1 is MNHNS and CDR2 is SASEGT. This CDR3 spans 10 amino acids. Trimming stripped 1 base from V and 12 bases from J, with 4 bases between. DNA for the CDR3: TGTGCCAGCAGTGAAGTTTATCAGTACTTC. Residues: CASSEVYQYF.

The chain employs TRBV19 and TRBJ1-4; D possibly corresponds to TRBD1 (5 bases). Germline V gene data show CDR1 as LNHDA and CDR2 as SQIVND (reference sequence). The CDR3 is 15 residues long. V was shortened by 7 bases and J by 10 bases, with 22 bases between the two germline ends. The CDR3 nucleotides read TGTGCCAGTACCCCAACTTGGGGCGCGGTGGGAAAACTGTTTTTT. It specifies CASTPTWGAVGKLFF.

Of note for this clonotype: A much larger clone sits a single nucleotide away, making a read error possible. This chain connects TRBV28 to TRBJ2-6, with 7 bases fitting TRBD1. Looked up from germline, CDR1 is MDHEN and CDR2 is SYDVKM. V was pared by 4 bases and J by 3 bases, with 9 bases of the junction left unmatched. The CDR3 length is 17 residues. The CDR3 DNA reads as TGTGCCAGCAGTTGGGGAAAGGGGGCTGTTGGGGCCAACGTCCTGACTTTC. It codes for CASSWGKGAVGANVLTF.

This clonotype was seen just once. The rearrangement uses TRBV27 and TRBJ2-1; 9 bases align to TRBD1. The CDR3 totals 15 residues. V lost 5 bases and J lost 4; bases outside the gene matches: 6. Germline CDR1 reads MNHEY; CDR2 reads SMNVEV (reference sequence). The DNA for the CDR3 is TGTGCCAGCAGTCTGGACAGGGGCCATTACAATGAGCAGTTCTTC. Translated, it gives CASSLDRGHYNEQFF.

This sequence joins TRBV7-9 and TRBJ2-1; D possibly corresponds to TRBD2 (6 bases). The CDR3 extends over 15 amino acids. The V end lost 5 bases, the J end lost 2 bases, and 13 bases lay between the germline ends. Germline CDR1 is SEHNR and CDR2 is FQNEAQ (reference sequence). The CDR3 spells CASSLLALTYNEQFF. The CDR3 DNA reads TGTGCCAGCAGCCTCCTAGCGCTAACCTACAATGAGCAGTTCTTC.

The chain joins TRBV10-3 to TRBJ1-1; TRBD1 might be the D (6 bases). The V gene lost 4 bases and the J gene lost 5 bases, with 17 bases spanning the gap. In germline, CDR1 is ENHRY, CDR2 SYGVKD. This CDR3 is built from 15 residues. CDR3 in amino acids: CAISVEGERRTEAFF. DNA of the CDR3: TGTGCCATCAGTGTAGAGGGGGAGAGAAGAACTGAAGCTTTCTTT.

J is TRBJ1-1 and V is TRBV2, with D uncertain. This CDR3 comprises 13 residues. Germline-derived CDR1 and CDR2 are SNHLY and FYNNEI. Trimming pared 1 base from V and 5 bases from J, leaving 8 bases between. The DNA for the CDR3 is TGTGCCAGCAGTGAAGAGGGTCTAACTGAAGCTTTCTTT. As protein: CASSEEGLTEAFF. Complete variable domain (other parts from reference TRBV2 and TRBJ1-1): EPEVTQTPSHQVTQMGQEVILRCVPISNHLYFYWYRQILGQKVEFLVSFYNNEISEKSEIFDDQFSVERPDGSNFTLKIRSTKLEDSAMYFCASSEEGLTEAFFGQGTRLTVV.

This chain uses TRBV28 with TRBJ1-2; D is undetermined. CDR3 length: 13 amino acids. Trimming took off 5 bases at V and 2 bases at J, with 9 bases between the two ends. Germline V gene lookup returns CDR1 MDHEN and CDR2 SYDVKM. The CDR3 DNA sequence: TGTGCCAGCAGTCCCCTTGGAAACTATGGCTACACCTTC. Its protein product is CASSPLGNYGYTF.

This clonotype was counted at least ten times. The V gene is TRBV20-1, the J gene TRBJ1-5, with D unclear. The V end was cut by 5 bases, the J end by 5 bases, with 13 bases between. CDR1 and CDR2 from the germline V gene are DFQATT and SNEGSKA (reference sequence). This CDR3 has 13 residues. The CDR3 DNA sequence: TGCAGTGCTTTAGGGTCAGCACATCAGCCCCAGCATTTT. Its protein product is CSALGSAHQPQHF.

Only a few counts were recorded for this clonotype. The V and J genes are TRBV10-3 and TRBJ2-5; no reliable D call. The CDR3 is 13 residues long. Trimming shortened V by 6 bases and J by 0 bases, and 8 bases separated the two germline ends. The germline V gene encodes CDR1 ENHRY and CDR2 SYGVKD. Here the CDR3 reads CAIRPPYQETQYF. CDR3 in DNA: TGTGCCATCAGGCCCCCGTACCAAGAGACCCAGTACTTC.

This clonotype was detected many times. The CDR3 loop is CASSYPLASSTDTQYF. The CDR3 DNA reads TGTGCCAGCAGTTACCCACTAGCATCTAGCACAGATACGCAGTATTTT. J is TRBJ2-3 and V is TRBV6-6; a weak D match, TRBD2 (6 bases). Germline CDR1 is MNHNY and CDR2 is SVGAGI (reference sequence). This CDR3 is 16 amino acids long. The germline V and J ends were trimmed by 2 bases and 0 bases, with 12 bases remaining between them.

The count of this clonotype is one. This may stem from a read error, because a much larger clone lies one nucleotide away. The chain recombines TRBV7-9 with TRBJ1-1, with no clear D. The length of the CDR3 is 13 residues. Deletions cut 9 bases from V and 5 bases from J, with 16 bases between. CDR1 SEHNR and CDR2 FQNEAQ come from the germline V gene (reference sequence). For the CDR3, the DNA is TGTGCCAGTAGTATCGAGGTAGGTACTGAAGCTTTCTTT. Its translation: CASSIEVGTEAFF.

The rearrangement uses TRBV15 and TRBJ2-5, with 8 bases identical to TRBD2. The CDR3 extends over 15 amino acids. With 8 bases clipped from V and 3 bases from J, the junction kept 11 bases outside the gene matches. The V gene's germline CDR1 is LNHNV and CDR2 YYDKDF (reference sequence). The CDR3: CATFPGLGVEETQYF. The CDR3 nucleotides are TGTGCCACCTTTCCGGGACTAGGCGTTGAAGAGACCCAGTACTTC.

This clonotype has a count of ten or more. V usage is TRBV12-3 or TRBV12-4 and J usage is TRBJ1-1; D gene uncertain. The CDR3 extends over 13 amino acids. V lost 4 bases, J lost 8 bases, and 14 bases lay in between. The CDR3 DNA reads TGTGCCAGCAGTTCCCGACCTGGGCAGGAAGCTTTCTTT. Translating gives CASSSRPGQEAFF.

In this sample, this clonotype turned up many times. The CDR3 is CASNEGVNTEAFF. The CDR3 DNA follows: TGTGCCAGCAACGAGGGGGTGAACACTGAAGCTTTCTTT. The gene calls are TRBV6-1 and TRBJ1-1; D perhaps matches TRBD1 (6 bases). V was clipped by 7 bases and J by 0 bases, with 9 bases between them. The CDR3 has 13 amino acids. Germline V gene lookup returns CDR1 MNHNS and CDR2 SASEGT.